One sample yielded the 4 T cell receptor beta chains listed below, sequenced in a study of blood T cell repertoires in COVID-19. This table comes from immunoSEQ multiplex PCR, and its TCRdb copy is limited to in-frame clones, with some not included. The profile shows approximately 200,000 clones, around 83% of them singletons. The sequenced sample consisted of peripheral blood. The receptor source for this set is a man in his forties or fifties who had recovered from COVID-19.

The chain carries TRBV6-5 and TRBJ1-3, with D possibly TRBD1 on 6 matching bases. Germline V CDR1 and CDR2: MNHEY, SVGAGI. The CDR3 length is 15 residues. V was shortened by 6 bases and J by 1 base, with 13 bases between the two germline ends. The CDR3 nucleotides are TGTGCCAGCAGCCTGGCAGGGGCATCTGGAAACACCATATATTTT. Amino acids: CASSLAGASGNTIYF.

The rearrangement links TRBV5-5 to TRBJ2-3; TRBD2 matches at 7 bases. In germline, CDR1 is SGHKS, CDR2 YYEKEE (reference sequence). Germline trimming cut 0 bases from V and 5 bases from J; bases unmatched to any gene: 6. The CDR3 consists of 15 residues. The DNA of the CDR3 is TGTGCCAGCAGCTTGGGGGGAGCGGGAATAGATACGCAGTATTTT. Translation: CASSLGGAGIDTQYF.

The chain's CDR3 is CASSSSRGTSGRDYNEQFF. DNA of the CDR3: TGTGCCAGCAGCTCTAGCCGAGGGACTAGCGGGAGAGATTACAATGAGCAGTTCTTC. The chain joins TRBV9 to TRBJ2-1; TRBD2 matches at 14 bases. The CDR3 sequence is 19 residues long. CDR1 SGDLS and CDR2 YYNGEE come from the germline V gene. J gave up 4 bases and V 4 bases, and 13 bases lay outside the gene matches.

V is TRBV30 and J is TRBJ2-1, with TRBD2 identical over 8 bases. The germline V gene has CDR1 GTSNPN and CDR2 SVGIG (reference sequence). The CDR3 is made up of 14 amino acids. Losses at the gene ends were 3 bases for V and 4 bases for J; bases not matched to a gene: 5. The chain's CDR3 is CAWSRLARYNEQFF. In nucleotides, the CDR3 is TGTGCCTGGAGCCGACTAGCGCGATACAATGAGCAGTTCTTC.